This TCR beta chain was captured in a study of blood T cell repertoires in COVID-19. This CDR3 spans 18 amino acids. CDR1 is KGHSH, CDR2 LQKENI, per germline. The ends lost 4 bases at V and 2 bases at J; junction bases unmatched: 7. Self-reported history from a screening survey and questionnaire set each donor's cohort. The assay was immunoSEQ multiplex PCR, and TCRdb's table has in-frame clones only and misses some. The table lists just over 350,000 clones, roughly nine tenths of them singletons, with under 3% in the top ten. Sequencing used PBMCs or T cells enriched from blood (not recorded which). The chain carries TRBV18 and TRBJ2-3; 15 bases map to TRBD2. This clonotype was obtained from a woman aged 30 to 39 who had recovered from COVID-19. CDR3 coding DNA: TGTGCCAGCTCACAATGGACTAGCGGGGGGGAGACCACAGATACGCAGTATTTT. Amino acids: CASSQWTSGGETTDTQYF.